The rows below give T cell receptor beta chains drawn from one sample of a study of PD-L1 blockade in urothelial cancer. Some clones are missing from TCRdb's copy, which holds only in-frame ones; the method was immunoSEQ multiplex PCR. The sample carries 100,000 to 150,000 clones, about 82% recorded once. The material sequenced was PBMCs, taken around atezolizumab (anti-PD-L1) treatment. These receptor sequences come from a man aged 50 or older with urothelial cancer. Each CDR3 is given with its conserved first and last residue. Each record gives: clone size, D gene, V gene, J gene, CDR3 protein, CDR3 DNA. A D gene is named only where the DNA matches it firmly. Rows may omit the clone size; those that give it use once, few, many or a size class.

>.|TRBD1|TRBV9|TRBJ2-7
CASSVGWTGDEQYF
TGTGCCAGCAGCGTAGGGTGGACAGGGGACGAGCAGTACTTC
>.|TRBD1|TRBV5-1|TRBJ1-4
CASSLGPRGHSNEKLFF
TGCGCCAGCAGCTTGGGGCCCAGGGGGCACAGTAATGAAAAACTGTTTTTT
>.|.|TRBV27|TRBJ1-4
CASSRGATNEKLFF
TGTGCCAGCAGCAGGGGCGCTACTAATGAAAAACTGTTTTTT
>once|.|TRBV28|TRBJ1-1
CASRERVSEAFF
TGTGCCAGCAGGGAACGGGTTTCAGAAGCTTTCTTT
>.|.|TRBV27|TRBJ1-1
CASSLSGGVGTEAFF
TGTGCCAGCAGTTTATCGGGGGGGGTGGGGACTGAAGCTTTCTTT
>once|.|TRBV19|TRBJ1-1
CASSIQGLNTEAFF
TGTGCCAGTAGTATACAGGGATTGAACACTGAAGCTTTCTTT
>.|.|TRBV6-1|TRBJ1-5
CASSPINQPQHF
TGTGCCAGCTCCCCCATCAATCAGCCCCAGCATTTT
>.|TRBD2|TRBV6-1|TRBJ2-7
CASSEQTSGIEQYF
TGTGCCAGCAGTGAACAGACTAGCGGGATCGAGCAGTACTTC
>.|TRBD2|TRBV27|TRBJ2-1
CATEASGRGSYNEQFF
TGTGCCACCGAGGCTAGCGGGAGGGGTTCCTACAATGAGCAGTTCTTC
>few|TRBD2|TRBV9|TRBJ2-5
CASSVGTSETQYF
TGTGCCAGCAGCGTAGGGACTAGTGAGACCCAGTACTTC
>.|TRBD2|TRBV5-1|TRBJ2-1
CASSSVGTSGGSSYNEQFF
TGCGCCAGCAGCTCTGTTGGGACTAGCGGGGGAAGCTCCTACAATGAGCAGTTCTTC
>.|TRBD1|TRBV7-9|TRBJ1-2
CASSFRQGGGYTF
TGTGCCAGCAGCTTCAGACAGGGCGGGGGCTACACCTTC
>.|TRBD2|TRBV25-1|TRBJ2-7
CASSSGAGYEQYF
TGTGCCAGCAGTAGCGGGGCCGGCTACGAGCAGTACTTC
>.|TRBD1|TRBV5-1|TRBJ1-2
CASSFETGGEIGYTF
TGCGCCAGCAGCTTTGAGACAGGGGGAGAAATAGGCTACACCTTC
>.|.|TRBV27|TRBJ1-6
CASSYGEESPLHF
TGTGCCAGCAGTTACGGGGAGGAATCACCCCTCCACTTT
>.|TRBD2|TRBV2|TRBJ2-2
CASSPTSGSIGELFF
TGTGCCAGCAGCCCAACTAGCGGGTCCATCGGGGAGCTGTTTTTT
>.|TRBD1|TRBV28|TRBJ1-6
CASSPGQVYNSPLHF
TGTGCCAGCAGTCCCGGACAGGTATATAATTCACCCCTCCACTTT
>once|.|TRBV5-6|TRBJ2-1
CASSLVGGRESYNEQFF
TGTGCCAGCAGCTTGGTAGGAGGGAGAGAATCCTACAATGAGCAGTTCTTC
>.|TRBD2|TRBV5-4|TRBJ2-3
CASSLSSGRAGTDTQYF
TGTGCCAGCAGCTTAAGTAGCGGGAGGGCCGGCACAGATACGCAGTATTTT
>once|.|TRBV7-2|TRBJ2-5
CASSYRARTIQETQYF
TGTGCCAGCAGCTACCGAGCGAGAACCATCCAAGAGACCCAGTACTTC
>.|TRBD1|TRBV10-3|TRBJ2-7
CAIREFGTGSYEQYF
TGTGCCATCAGGGAATTCGGGACAGGGAGCTACGAGCAGTACTTC
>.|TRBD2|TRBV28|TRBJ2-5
CASTSGLAGGQETQYF
TGTGCCAGCACCTCGGGACTAGCGGGAGGCCAAGAGACCCAGTACTTC
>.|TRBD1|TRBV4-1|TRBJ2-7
CASSRLPGQAAYEQYF
TGCGCCAGCAGCCGGCTCCCGGGACAGGCCGCCTACGAGCAGTACTTC
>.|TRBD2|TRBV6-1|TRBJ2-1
CASSAGGSNNEQFF
TGTGCCAGCAGTGCGGGAGGATCCAACAATGAGCAGTTCTTC
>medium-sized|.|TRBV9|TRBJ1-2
CASSAGLTDYGYTF
TGTGCCAGCAGCGCCGGACTGACGGACTATGGCTACACCTTC
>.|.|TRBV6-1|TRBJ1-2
CASSEFLGYTF
TGTGCCAGCAGTGAATTCCTCGGGTACACCTTC
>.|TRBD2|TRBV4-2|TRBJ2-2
CASSQGIGTSGDTGELFF
TGTGCCAGCAGCCAAGGGATCGGGACTAGCGGAGACACCGGGGAGCTGTTTTTT
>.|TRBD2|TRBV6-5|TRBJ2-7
CASSPGLAGGEQYF
TGTGCCAGCAGTCCGGGACTAGCGGGAGGCGAGCAGTACTTC
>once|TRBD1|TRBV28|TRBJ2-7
CASSLSTGRYYEQYF
TGTGCCAGCAGTTTATCGACAGGGCGATATTACGAGCAGTACTTC
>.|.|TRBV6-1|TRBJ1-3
CASSEAGRWSGNTIYF
TGTGCCAGCAGTGAAGCTGGGCGTTGGTCTGGAAACACCATATATTTT
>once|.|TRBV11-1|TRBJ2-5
CASSSDSGQETQYF
TGTGCCAGCAGCTCGGACTCCGGCCAAGAGACCCAGTACTTC
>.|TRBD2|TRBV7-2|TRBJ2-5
CASSFTSGGGRETQYF
TGTGCCAGCAGCTTCACTAGCGGGGGGGGGCGAGAGACCCAGTACTTC
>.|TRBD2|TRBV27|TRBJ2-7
CASSSLAGSEQYF
TGTGCCAGCAGTTCTCTAGCGGGGAGCGAGCAGTACTTC
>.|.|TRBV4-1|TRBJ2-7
CASSPLGGMHEQYF
TGCGCCAGCAGCCCCCTCGGAGGGATGCACGAGCAGTACTTC
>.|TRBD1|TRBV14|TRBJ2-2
CASSLRDRVADTGELFF
TGTGCCAGCAGCCTCCGGGACAGGGTTGCGGACACCGGGGAGCTGTTTTTT
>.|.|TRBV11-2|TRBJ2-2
CASSSSGLAGATGELFF
.
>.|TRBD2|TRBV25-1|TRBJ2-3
CASSEYTSGRADTQYF
TGTGCCAGCAGTGAATATACTAGCGGGAGGGCAGATACGCAGTATTTT
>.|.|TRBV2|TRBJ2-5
CASSGQGRGGTQYF
TGTGCCAGCAGTGGACAGGGTCGGGGGGGGACCCAGTACTTC
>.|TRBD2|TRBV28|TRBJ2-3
CASSLYSSGTYTDTQYF
TGTGCCAGCAGTTTATACTCTAGCGGGACCTACACAGATACGCAGTATTTT
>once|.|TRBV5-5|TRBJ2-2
CASSLDRVRGELFF
TGTGCCAGCAGCTTGGACAGGGTTCGAGGGGAGCTGTTTTTT
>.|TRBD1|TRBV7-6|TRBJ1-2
CASSLGTGDYGYTF
TGTGCCAGCAGCTTAGGGACAGGGGATTATGGCTACACCTTC
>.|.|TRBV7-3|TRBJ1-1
CASSSHPLTGEAFF
TGTGCCAGCAGCTCCCACCCTTTGACAGGTGAGGCTTTCTTT
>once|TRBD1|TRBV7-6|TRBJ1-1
CASSLGWTGALNTEAFF
TGTGCCAGCAGCTTAGGGTGGACAGGGGCATTGAACACTGAAGCTTTCTTT
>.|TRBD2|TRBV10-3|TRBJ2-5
CAISNSGRGETQYF
TGTGCCATCAGTAATAGCGGGAGGGGGGAGACCCAGTACTTC
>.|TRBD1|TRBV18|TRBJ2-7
CASSQLGTVTYEQYF
TGTGCCAGCTCACAACTCGGGACAGTAACCTACGAGCAGTACTTC
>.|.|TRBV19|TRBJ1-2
CASSIIDTKATTF
TGTGCCAGTAGTATAATTGATACCAAGGCGACTACCTTC
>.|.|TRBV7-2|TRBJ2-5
CASSLGQQETQYF
TGTGCCAGCAGCCTAGGGCAGCAAGAGACCCAGTACTTC
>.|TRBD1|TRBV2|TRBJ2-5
CASTKLGTGEGETQYF
TGTGCCAGCACCAAGCTCGGGACAGGGGAAGGAGAGACCCAGTACTTC
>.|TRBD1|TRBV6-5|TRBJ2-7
CASRGTGAYEQYF
TGTGCCAGCAGAGGGACAGGAGCCTACGAGCAGTACTTC
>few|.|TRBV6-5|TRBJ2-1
CASSYSTGNYNEQFF
TGTGCCAGCAGTTACTCGACGGGGAACTACAATGAGCAGTTCTTC
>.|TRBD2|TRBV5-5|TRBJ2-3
CASSLLAGRTDTQYF
TGTGCCAGCAGCTTGCTAGCGGGACGCACAGATACGCAGTATTTT
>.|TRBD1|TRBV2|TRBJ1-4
CASSPQGASGEKLFF
TGTGCCAGCAGCCCACAGGGGGCTTCAGGTGAAAAACTGTTTTTT
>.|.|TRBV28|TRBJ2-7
CASSLDRVRGSYEQYF
TGTGCCAGCAGCCTCGACCGGGTCCGGGGGTCCTACGAGCAGTACTTC
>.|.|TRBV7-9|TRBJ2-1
CASTFGGNEQFF
TGTGCCAGCACCTTCGGTGGCAATGAGCAGTTCTTC
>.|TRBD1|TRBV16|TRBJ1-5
CASSQFRHRGGNQPQHF
TGTGCCAGCAGCCAATTCAGACACAGGGGCGGCAATCAGCCCCAGCATTTT
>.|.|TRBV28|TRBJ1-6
CASSFRRESSPLHF
TGTGCCAGCAGTTTCCGGAGAGAGAGTTCACCCCTCCACTTT
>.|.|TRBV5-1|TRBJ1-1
CASSLMGPGGGTEAFF
TGCGCCAGCAGCTTAATGGGTCCGGGCGGAGGCACTGAAGCTTTCTTT
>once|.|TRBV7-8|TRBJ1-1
CASSPDPGREAFF
TGTGCCAGCAGCCCTGATCCAGGGCGAGAAGCTTTCTTT
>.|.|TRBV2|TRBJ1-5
CASAPTYSNQPQHF
TGTGCCAGCGCCCCAACATATAGCAATCAGCCCCAGCATTTT